A single sample gave rise to the 22 T cell receptor beta chains below, sequenced in a study of T cells in Graves' hyperthyroidism and ophthalmopathy. From RNA transcripts, TCR beta CDR3 regions were amplified. The HTBI primer set drove a first-round RT-PCR of the TCR CDR3. TCRdb re-analysed the multiplex PCR reads in MiXCR, keeping a single row per CDR3 protein. The sample shows some 560,000 distinct CDR3 sequences, about 15% of them seen only once. The sequenced sample consisted of blood. All receptors come from a woman aged 25 to 39 with Graves' hyperthyroidism.

The V call is TRBV15, the J call TRBJ2-7; 8 bases fit TRBD1. V lost 5 bases to trimming and J lost 6 bases; unmatched junction nucleotides: 3. CDR1 is LNHNV and CDR2 is YYDKDF in the germline V gene (reference sequence). The CDR3 runs 12 residues. The DNA of the CDR3 is TGTGCCACCAGCCGGACAGGGCCCGAGCAGTACTTC. Encoded protein: CATSRTGPEQYF.

Ten or more counts support this clonotype. This chain connects TRBV29-1 to TRBJ1-2, with 7 nucleotides matching TRBD1. The J segment lost 7 bases and the V segment lost 3 bases, leaving 8 bases of the junction unmatched. This CDR3 has 13 amino acids. Germline V gene sequence: CDR1 SQVTM, CDR2 ANQGSEA. The chain's CDR3 is CSVDQGGLGGYTF. The CDR3 coding sequence is TGCAGCGTTGACCAGGGGGGGCTCGGTGGCTACACCTTC.

The sample holds a few counts of this clonotype. This chain links TRBV5-6 with TRBJ1-5; maybe TRBD1 (5 bases). Germline loops: CDR1 SGHDT, CDR2 YYEEEE. This CDR3 is built from 15 residues. The V end lost 1 base, the J end lost 2 bases, and 10 bases lay between the germline ends. This CDR3 is CASSLMSQGNQPQHF. CDR3 nucleotide sequence: TGTGCCAGCAGCTTGATGTCACAGGGCAATCAGCCCCAGCATTTT.

This clonotype was counted ten times or more. This rearrangement joins TRBV20-1 to TRBJ2-7, with D possibly being TRBD1 (6 bases). The CDR3 has 14 amino acids. Germline V lookup: CDR1 DFQATT, CDR2 SNEGSKA (reference sequence). V was clipped by 5 bases and J by 5 bases, with 19 bases between them. The CDR3 here is CSAGQQGRRDEQYF. The DNA for the CDR3 is TGCAGTGCTGGTCAACAGGGTAGGCGCGACGAGCAGTACTTC.

In its sample, this clonotype was seen many times. This chain joins TRBV6-5 and TRBJ1-5; no clear D gene. V was pared by 0 bases and J by 7 bases, with 10 bases between. Germline CDR1 reads MNHEY; CDR2 reads SVGAGI. The CDR3 is made up of 14 amino acids. CDR3: CASSYSTGGQPQHF. CDR3 coding DNA: TGTGCCAGCAGTTACTCGACGGGCGGACAGCCCCAGCATTTT.

This chain connects TRBV19 to TRBJ1-5; the match to TRBD1 covers 7 bases. V shed 4 bases, J shed 4 bases, and the junction held 10 bases outside the gene matches. Germline V lookup: CDR1 LNHDA, CDR2 SQIVND (reference sequence). CDR3 length equals 16 residues. CDR3 region: CASSTTTGVQNQPQHF. The CDR3, as DNA: TGTGCCAGTAGTACCACAACAGGGGTTCAAAATCAGCCCCAGCATTTT.

Points on this clonotype: Given a much more abundant clone one base away, this may be a read error. The V and J genes are TRBV28 and TRBJ1-4; D gene ambiguous. Trimming left V 6 bases short and J 8 bases short, with 10 bases between. CDR3 length: 12 residues. Germline V gene sequence: CDR1 MDHEN, CDR2 SYDVKM. The CDR3 spells CASSPGWEKLFF. The CDR3 DNA reads as TGTGCCAGCAGCCCCGGGTGGGAAAAACTGTTTTTT.

This clonotype occurred many times. The chain uses TRBV5-1 and TRBJ2-7; 10 positions agree with TRBD2. The germline gives CDR1 SGHRS, CDR2 YFSETQ. The CDR3 runs 13 residues. The V and J ends lost 5 bases and 5 bases, in that order; junction bases with no gene match: 4. CDR3 loop: CASRTSGSHEQYF. The CDR3 region has the DNA TGCGCCAGCAGGACTAGCGGGTCCCACGAGCAGTACTTC.

This clonotype was counted at least ten times. This chain uses TRBV6-1 with TRBJ2-7, with no clear D. Trimming left V 6 bases short and J 2 bases short, with 5 bases between. The germline CDR1 and CDR2 sequences are MNHNS and SASEGT. The CDR3 runs to 11 residues. CDR3 residues: CASSQTYEQYF. CDR3 coding DNA: TGTGCCAGCAGCCAAACCTACGAGCAGTACTTC.

This clonotype was seen repeatedly, ten times or more. The rearrangement uses TRBV3-1 and TRBJ2-1; 10 bases fit TRBD2. V was clipped by 0 bases and J by 8 bases; unmatched bases: 10. In germline, CDR1 is LGHDT, CDR2 YNNKEL (reference sequence). The CDR3 sequence is 17 residues long. In DNA, the CDR3 is TGTGCCAGCAGCCAAGATCGTGGACTAGCGGAGAGCGATGAGCAGTTCTTC. Its protein is CASSQDRGLAESDEQFF.

This sequence joins TRBV19 and TRBJ2-1; 10 nucleotides agree with TRBD2. J gave up 4 bases and V 10 bases, and 7 bases lay outside the gene matches. The CDR3 has 14 residues. Germline V gene sequence: CDR1 LNHDA, CDR2 SQIVND (reference sequence). CDR3: CATGLAVGYNEQFF. The CDR3 bases are TGTGCCACCGGACTAGCGGTGGGGTACAATGAGCAGTTCTTC.

This sequence joins TRBV3-1 and TRBJ2-6; TRBD1 agrees at 7 bases. V lost 1 base, J lost 0 bases, and 6 bases stayed unmatched. CDR1 is LGHDT, CDR2 YNNKEL, per germline (reference sequence). The CDR3 has 18 amino acids. Written as DNA, the CDR3 is TGTGCCAGCAGCCAAGCCGGGACAGCCTTCTCTGGGGCCAACGTCCTGACTTTC. It encodes CASSQAGTAFSGANVLTF.

This clonotype was observed at least ten times. The J gene is TRBJ2-7, the V gene TRBV12-3 or TRBV12-4, with D perhaps matching TRBD2 (5 bases). The CDR3 runs to 14 residues. V was pared by 2 bases and J by 0 bases, with 8 bases between. This chain's CDR3 is CASSLKEASYEQYF. The CDR3 DNA reads TGTGCCAGCAGTTTAAAGGAGGCCTCCTACGAGCAGTACTTC.

Many counts were recorded for this clonotype. The chain couples TRBV7-2 to TRBJ2-4; D ambiguous. V was clipped by 0 bases and J by 1 base, with 19 bases between them. Germline-derived CDR1 and CDR2 are SGHTA and FQGNSA. This CDR3 is built from 19 residues. The DNA for the CDR3 is TGTGCCAGCAGCTTAGCGTCTTCGAGCCTGCCCTGGGCCAAAAACATTCAGTACTTC. Translation: CASSLASSSLPWAKNIQYF.

This clonotype has a count of ten or more. The genes are TRBV20-1 and TRBJ2-3; TRBD2 matches 8 bases. Germline assignment: CDR1 DFQATT and CDR2 SNEGSKA (reference sequence). Trimming removed 6 bases from V and 3 bases from J; junction bases left unmatched: 11. The CDR3 totals 15 residues. The CDR3 nucleotides are TGCAGTGCCACCGGTACTAGCGGAAATACAGATACGCAGTATTTT. Its protein is CSATGTSGNTDTQYF.

The chain couples TRBV4-2 to TRBJ1-3; D remains unclear. V lost 0 bases and J 0 bases, leaving 9 bases between the germline ends. The CDR3 totals 16 residues. CDR1 LGHNA and CDR2 YNFKEQ come from the germline V gene. The CDR3 bases are TGTGCCAGCAGCCAAGACCCAGCGATCTCTGGAAACACCATATATTTT. Its translation: CASSQDPAISGNTIYF.

This clonotype was picked up many times. The chain combines TRBV20-1 with TRBJ2-1; 9 nucleotides align to TRBD2. V dropped 2 bases and J dropped 3; count of bases not matched to a gene: 5. The germline CDR1 and CDR2 sequences are DFQATT and SNEGSKA (reference sequence). This CDR3 contains 15 residues. The CDR3 protein is CSARPLAGFYNEQFF. As DNA, the CDR3 is TGCAGTGCTAGACCGCTAGCGGGATTCTACAATGAGCAGTTCTTC.

This clonotype occurred many times. The chain has TRBV20-1 and TRBJ2-7, with 8 bases aligning to TRBD2. This CDR3 contains 16 residues. Germline CDR1 is DFQATT and CDR2 is SNEGSKA (reference sequence). The trim removed 4 bases at V and 1 base at J, leaving 12 bases unmatched. In DNA form, the CDR3 reads TGCAGTGCTAAGGCCTCAGCGGGAGTCGGTTCCTACGAGCAGTACTTC. It is translated as CSAKASAGVGSYEQYF.

At least ten counts were recorded for this clonotype. This chain uses TRBV12-3 or TRBV12-4 with TRBJ1-2, with 9 positions matching TRBD1. J was trimmed by 5 bases and V by 6 bases; bases with no gene match: 10. This CDR3 comprises 15 residues. In nucleotides, the CDR3 is TGTGCCAGCAGGAGTCCGGGACAGGGTCGTTATGGCTACACCTTC. This codes for CASRSPGQGRYGYTF.

As to this clonotype: One end of the junction varies from germline; a read error may be responsible. The chain carries TRBV5-1 and TRBJ2-3, with 15 bases aligning to TRBD2. The CDR3 is 16 residues long. The germline V gene has CDR1 SGHRS and CDR2 YFSETQ. The CDR3 is CASRLGLAGGADTQYF. DNA of the CDR3: TGCGCCAGCAGATTGGGACTAGCGGGAGGAGCAGATACGCAGTATTTT.

The V call is TRBV28, the J call TRBJ2-5; TRBD2 might be the D (7 bases). Germline-derived CDR1 and CDR2 are MDHEN and SYDVKM. V shed 2 bases and J shed 4 bases, with 14 bases lying between them. The CDR3 has 15 residues. The CDR3 DNA reads TGTGCCAGCAGTTTAATAGGGGGGGGAGTAGAGACCCAGTACTTC. The encoded protein is CASSLIGGGVETQYF.

This clonotype was counted ten times or more. The chain combines TRBV5-1 with TRBJ2-3; 10 bases fit TRBD1. Germline V gene lookup returns CDR1 SGHRS and CDR2 YFSETQ. The CDR3 extends over 16 amino acids. V dropped 4 bases and J dropped 4; count of bases not matched to a gene: 9. CDR3 sequence reads: CASSPRQGAGADTQYF. The CDR3 DNA reads as TGCGCCAGCAGCCCCAGACAGGGGGCGGGCGCAGATACGCAGTATTTT.